One and the same sample provided the 28 T cell receptor beta chains below, sequenced in a study of CD8 T cells in ankylosing spondylitis. What these receptors recognize is not known. TCRdb recomputed calls from the 5' RACE reads with MiXCR, one row per CDR3 protein. This sample carries around 770,000 distinct CDR3 sequences, under 20% of them seen once, and the ten largest clones take under 20%. The study, taken as a whole, reports: It appeared that ankylosing spondylitis blood was characterized by a TCR beta motif of about eight highly homologous variants.

Sequences were obtained from blood, either unsorted or a sorted T cell fraction (not recorded which). The receptors shown here come from a male donor with ankylosing spondylitis.

The V call is TRBV5-1, the J call TRBJ1-2; unclear D gene. Germline V gene lookup returns CDR1 SGHRS and CDR2 YFSETQ. V dropped 3 bases and J dropped 1 base, with 10 bases sitting between them. This CDR3 spans 14 amino acids. CDR3 loop: CASSSDASNYGYTF. DNA for the CDR3: TGCGCCAGCAGCTCGGACGCAAGTAACTATGGCTACACCTTC.

V gene TRBV10-3 combines with J gene TRBJ1-4; no reliable D call. Germline assignment: CDR1 ENHRY and CDR2 SYGVKD. V lost 5 bases, J lost 7 bases, and 11 bases lay in between. The CDR3 runs to 13 residues. Here the CDR3 DNA reads TGTGCCATCAGTCCTATGAAGGGTGAAAAACTGTTTTTT. It encodes CAISPMKGEKLFF.

The sample holds a few counts of this clonotype. The DNA of the CDR3 is TGTGCCAGCAGGCGTACAGAGGGCGTCTATGGCTACACCTTC. It encodes CASRRTEGVYGYTF. V and J are TRBV28 and TRBJ1-2; D is unclear. The CDR3 is made up of 14 amino acids. V lost 6 bases and J lost 4, with 15 bases in between. Germline CDR1 MDHEN, CDR2 SYDVKM.

This chain joins TRBV29-1 and TRBJ2-1; TRBD1 matches 8 bases. Germline V gene lookup returns CDR1 SQVTM and CDR2 ANQGSEA. This CDR3 comprises 13 residues. Trimming cost V 6 bases and J 6 bases; bases outside gene matches: 7. CDR3 protein: CSVGDRYSNEQFF. CDR3 DNA: TGCAGCGTGGGGGACAGGTATAGCAATGAGCAGTTCTTC.

This clonotype was counted a few times. The V and J genes are TRBV29-1 and TRBJ1-4, with a possible D match to TRBD1 (5 bases). Trimming cost V 4 bases and J 5 bases, with 11 bases left between them. CDR3 length: 13 amino acids. Germline V gives CDR1 SQVTM, CDR2 ANQGSEA. The CDR3 spells CSVVTGGNEKLFF. CDR3 sequence (DNA): TGCAGCGTTGTGACGGGGGGGAATGAAAAACTGTTTTTT.

This clonotype was found a few times. J is TRBJ1-1 and V is TRBV20-1; weak D call: TRBD1 (5 bases). The length of the CDR3 is 14 residues. V lost 6 bases and J 0 bases, leaving 14 bases between the germline ends. Germline assignment: CDR1 DFQATT and CDR2 SNEGSKA (reference sequence). DNA of the CDR3: TGCAGTGCCAGGTGGGGCAGCATGAACACTGAAGCTTTCTTT. It encodes CSARWGSMNTEAFF.

This clonotype was counted ten times or more. This chain links TRBV20-1 with TRBJ2-3, with 7 nucleotides matching TRBD2. The CDR3 totals 13 residues. Germline assignment: CDR1 DFQATT and CDR2 SNEGSKA (reference sequence). V was clipped by 5 bases and J by 6 bases; unmatched bases: 8. The CDR3 bases are TGCAGTGCTCGTCCGGGGGGAAGGGATACGCAGTATTTT. This sequence encodes CSARPGGRDTQYF.

The chain employs TRBV20-1 and TRBJ2-7, with D possibly being TRBD2 (5 bases). Germline values: CDR1 DFQATT, CDR2 SNEGSKA (reference sequence). The CDR3 loop spans 13 amino acids. V lost 1 base to trimming and J lost 2 bases, with 9 bases between them. The CDR3 DNA follows: TGCAGTGCTAGAGGAGCGGCAACCTACGAGCAGTACTTC. Amino acid sequence: CSARGAATYEQYF.

This clonotype was seen more than once but under ten times. The chain employs TRBV20-1 and TRBJ1-1; D call uncertain. CDR3 length: 16 residues. Trimming stripped 1 base from V and 0 bases from J, with 15 bases between. Germline V CDR1 and CDR2: DFQATT, SNEGSKA (reference sequence). Here the CDR3 DNA reads TGCAGTGCTAGAGTTCTGCTGAAGTCGATGAACACTGAAGCTTTCTTT. Translated: CSARVLLKSMNTEAFF.

This clonotype was observed a handful of times. The chain employs TRBV6-1 and TRBJ2-3, with TRBD2 as a possible D gene (6 bases). CDR3 length equals 14 residues. In germline, CDR1 is MNHNS, CDR2 SASEGT. The ends were cut back, 8 bases at V and 4 bases at J, with 16 bases in the middle. CDR3 amino acids: CASAMTSPPDTQYF. The CDR3 DNA is TGTGCCAGCGCCATGACTAGTCCCCCAGATACGCAGTATTTT.

The genes are TRBV2 and TRBJ2-3; no clear D gene. This CDR3 has 15 amino acids. Germline V gene lookup returns CDR1 SNHLY and CDR2 FYNNEI. V was shortened by 2 bases and J by 1 base, with 10 bases between the two germline ends. DNA for the CDR3: TGTGCCAGCAGTGAAATGACCCCCCGCACAGATACGCAGTATTTT. Amino acids: CASSEMTPRTDTQYF.

The rearrangement links TRBV25-1 to TRBJ2-1; 12 bases fit TRBD2. The CDR3 has 14 residues. From germline, CDR1 is MGHDK and CDR2 SYGVNS. The ends lost 8 bases at V and 4 bases at J; junction bases unmatched: 3. This chain's CDR3 is CASGLAGKYNEQFF. The CDR3 bases are TGTGCCAGCGGACTAGCGGGAAAATACAATGAGCAGTTCTTC.

The rearrangement links TRBV29-1 to TRBJ2-3; D is uncertain. From germline, CDR1 is SQVTM and CDR2 ANQGSEA. V lost 5 bases, J lost 2 bases, and 14 bases lay in between. The CDR3 extends over 14 amino acids. This CDR3 is CSVFARLNTDTQYF. The CDR3 DNA sequence: TGCAGCGTTTTCGCTAGGCTGAACACAGATACGCAGTATTTT.

This chain joins TRBV9 and TRBJ2-7; 10 bases agree with TRBD2. This CDR3 is 16 amino acids long. The V segment lost 0 bases and the J segment 4 bases; nucleotides outside the gene matches: 7. From germline, CDR1 is SGDLS and CDR2 YYNGEE. The CDR3 sequence is CASSVGRLAGAYEQYF. The CDR3 nucleotides are TGTGCCAGCAGCGTAGGGCGGCTAGCGGGGGCATACGAGCAGTACTTC.

This clonotype showed up just a few times. This chain joins TRBV11-2 and TRBJ2-3, with 7 bases matching TRBD1. This CDR3 is built from 14 residues. Germline assignment: CDR1 SGHAT and CDR2 FQNNGV. V gave up 5 bases and J gave up 6 bases; unmatched junction bases: 8. The CDR3 region has the DNA TGTGCCAGCAGCCGGGACAGTTTCGGGGATACGCAGTATTTT. Its protein is CASSRDSFGDTQYF. Based on the CDR3 plus reference TRBV11-2 and TRBJ2-3, the full variable domain is EAGVAQSPRYKIIEKRQSVAFWCNPISGHATLYWYQQILGQGPKLLIQFQNNGVVDDSQLPKDRFSAERLKGVDSTLKIQPAKLEDSAVYLCASSRDSFGDTQYFGPGTRLTVL.

The chain links TRBV2 to TRBJ1-6, with D possibly matching TRBD1 (5 bases). This CDR3 has 15 residues. From germline, CDR1 is SNHLY and CDR2 FYNNEI. V lost 3 bases to trimming and J lost 9 bases, with 15 bases between them. Here the CDR3 reads CASSEAGTWSSPLHF. DNA of the CDR3: TGTGCCAGCAGTGAGGCCGGGACTTGGAGTTCACCCCTCCACTTT.

This clonotype came up a few times. The chain carries TRBV6-1 and TRBJ2-3; D possibly corresponds to TRBD2 (5 bases). The V and J ends lost 8 bases and 5 bases respectively, with 8 bases between them. The germline V gene encodes CDR1 MNHNS and CDR2 SASEGT. This CDR3 has 11 amino acids. The CDR3 region is CASQLGDTQYF. CDR3 nucleotides: TGTGCCAGCCAACTAGGAGATACGCAGTATTTT.

V usage is TRBV5-6 and J usage is TRBJ1-1, with D maybe TRBD1 (6 bases). Germline loops: CDR1 SGHDT, CDR2 YYEEEE. Trimming took off 4 bases at V and 1 base at J, with 14 bases between the two ends. The CDR3 is 15 amino acids. CDR3 in DNA: TGTGCCAGCAGCCGCTGGGGGGCCCCGAACACTGAAGCTTTCTTT. Translated: CASSRWGAPNTEAFF.

The table lists this clonotype with many counts. The gene calls are TRBV6-2 or TRBV6-3 and TRBJ1-1; D remains ambiguous. V shed 6 bases and J shed 1 base, with 3 bases lying between them. CDR3 length equals 11 residues. CDR1 and CDR2 (germline): MNHEY, SVGEGT. The DNA for the CDR3 is TGTGCCAGCAGGGGGAACACTGAAGCTTTCTTT. Protein product: CASRGNTEAFF.

The rearrangement joins TRBV5-1 to TRBJ2-1; no clear D. CDR1 and CDR2 from the germline V gene are SGHRS and YFSETQ. CDR3 size: 13 residues. With 2 bases removed from V and 6 bases from J, the gap between germline ends came to 9 bases. The CDR3 reads CASSLQRSNEQFF. The CDR3 nucleotides are TGCGCCAGCAGCTTACAAAGGTCCAATGAGCAGTTCTTC.

The chain's CDR3 is CSVVVPGPDEQYF. For the CDR3, the DNA is TGCAGCGTTGTTGTGCCGGGGCCGGACGAGCAGTACTTC. The chain carries TRBV29-1 and TRBJ2-7; either TRBD1 or TRBD2 may supply D (5 bases each). Germline values: CDR1 SQVTM, CDR2 ANQGSEA. The CDR3 length is 13 residues. V dropped 4 bases and J dropped 5 bases, with 15 bases sitting between them.

The chain employs TRBV6-1 and TRBJ1-1; D call uncertain. The CDR3 loop spans 15 amino acids. Trimming stripped 6 bases from V and 0 bases from J, with 14 bases between. CDR1 and CDR2 (germline): MNHNS, SASEGT. The CDR3 region is CASSLLAPLNTEAFF. The CDR3 nucleotides are TGTGCCAGCAGCCTGTTGGCCCCCCTGAACACTGAAGCTTTCTTT.

The V gene is TRBV2, the J gene TRBJ2-7, with D possibly being TRBD2 (6 bases). CDR1 is SNHLY, CDR2 FYNNEI, per germline. The length of the CDR3 is 15 residues. The V end was cut by 1 base, the J end by 4 bases, with 14 bases between. Written as DNA, the CDR3 is TGTGCCAGCAGTGAAGGCGGAGGGAGTGGGTACGAGCAGTACTTC. This encodes CASSEGGGSGYEQYF.

This clonotype was counted between two and nine times. The chain is built from TRBV28 and TRBJ2-7, with 7 positions matching TRBD1. CDR3 size: 13 residues. The junction had 4 bases not matched to a gene; V was cut back by 7 bases and J by 1 base. Per the germline V gene, CDR1 is MDHEN and CDR2 is SYDVKM. The CDR3 sequence: CASTATGSYEQYF. CDR3 nucleotides: TGTGCCAGCACTGCGACAGGGTCCTACGAGCAGTACTTC.

The chain couples TRBV7-9 to TRBJ1-5; unclear D gene. CDR3 length equals 12 residues. Germline V gives CDR1 SEHNR, CDR2 FQNEAQ (reference sequence). V lost 3 bases to trimming and J lost 9 bases, with 9 bases between them. CDR3 sequence reads: CASSLDWRPQHF. The CDR3 DNA sequence: TGTGCCAGCAGCTTGGACTGGCGGCCCCAGCATTTT.

This clonotype showed up just once. The V call is TRBV6-4, the J call TRBJ2-2, with D perhaps TRBD2 (6 bases). Germline assignment: CDR1 MRHNA and CDR2 SNTAGT. CDR3 length: 15 residues. V was trimmed by 6 bases and J by 4 bases, leaving 15 bases between them. The CDR3 DNA reads TGTGCCAGCAGCCCCACCGGGAGTATCACCGGGGAGCTGTTTTTT. Protein sequence: CASSPTGSITGELFF.

The sample holds a few counts of this clonotype. The J gene is TRBJ1-2, the V gene TRBV7-2; 7 nucleotides line up with TRBD1. Per germline, CDR1 SGHTA and CDR2 FQGNSA. The CDR3 is 14 amino acids. V was pared by 5 bases and J by 8 bases, with 11 bases of the junction left unmatched. CDR3: CASSQPTGARGYTF. In DNA form, the CDR3 reads TGTGCCAGCAGCCAACCTACAGGGGCGAGGGGCTACACCTTC. The full variable domain, with the rest looked up from reference TRBV7-2 and TRBJ1-2, is GAGVSQSPSNKVTEKGKDVELRCDPISGHTALYWYRQSLGQGLEFLIYFQGNSAPDKSGLPSDRFSAERTGGSVSTLTIQRTQQEDSAVYLCASSQPTGARGYTFGSGTRLTVV.

Only a few counts were recorded for this clonotype. This rearrangement joins TRBV20-1 to TRBJ1-3, with 9 bases lining up with TRBD1. Losses at the gene ends were 6 bases for V and 6 bases for J; bases not matched to a gene: 9. There are 14 residues in the CDR3. Germline lookup yields CDR1 DFQATT and CDR2 SNEGSKA (reference sequence). Here the CDR3 reads CSASGTGKVNTIYF. Written as DNA, the CDR3 is TGCAGTGCCTCGGGGACAGGGAAAGTAAACACCATATATTTT.